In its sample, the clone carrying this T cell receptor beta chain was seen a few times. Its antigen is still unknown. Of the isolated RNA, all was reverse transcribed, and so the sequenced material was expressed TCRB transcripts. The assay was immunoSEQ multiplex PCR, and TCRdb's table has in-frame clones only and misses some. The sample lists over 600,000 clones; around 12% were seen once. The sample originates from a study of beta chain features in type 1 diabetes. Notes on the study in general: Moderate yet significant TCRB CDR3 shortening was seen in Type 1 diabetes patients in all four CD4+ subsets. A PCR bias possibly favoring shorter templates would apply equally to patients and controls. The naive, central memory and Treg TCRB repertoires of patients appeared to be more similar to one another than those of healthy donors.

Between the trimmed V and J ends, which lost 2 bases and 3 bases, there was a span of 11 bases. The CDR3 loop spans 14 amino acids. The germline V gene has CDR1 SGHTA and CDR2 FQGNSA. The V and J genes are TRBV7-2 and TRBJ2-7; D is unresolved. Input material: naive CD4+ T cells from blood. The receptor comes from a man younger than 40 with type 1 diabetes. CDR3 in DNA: TGTGCCAGCAGCTTAAGTGGGTCGATCTACGAGCAGTACTTC. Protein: CASSLSGSIYEQYF.